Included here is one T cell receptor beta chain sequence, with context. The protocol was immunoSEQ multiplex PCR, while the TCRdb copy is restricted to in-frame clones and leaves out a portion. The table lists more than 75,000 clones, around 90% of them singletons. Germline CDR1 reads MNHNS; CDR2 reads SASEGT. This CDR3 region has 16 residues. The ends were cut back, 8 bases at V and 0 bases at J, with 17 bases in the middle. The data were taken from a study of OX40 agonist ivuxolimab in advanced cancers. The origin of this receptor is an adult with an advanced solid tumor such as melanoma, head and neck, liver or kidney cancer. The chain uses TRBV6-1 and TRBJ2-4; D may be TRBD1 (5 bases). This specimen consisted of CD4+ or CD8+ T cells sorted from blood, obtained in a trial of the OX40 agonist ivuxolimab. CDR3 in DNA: TGTGCCAGCGGGGAAGACAGTTCTCTAGCCAAAAACATTCAGTACTTC. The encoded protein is CASGEDSSLAKNIQYF.